These 28 T cell receptor beta chains were sequenced from one sample in a study of chemoradiotherapy in HPV16-positive cancers. The protocol was immunoSEQ multiplex PCR, while the TCRdb copy is restricted to in-frame clones and leaves out a portion. This table has 30,000 to 40,000 clones, 76% appearing once. This specimen was blood, taken from a patient who underwent chemoradiotherapy. These receptors were collected from a human donor with HPV-associated anogenital cancer.

This clone was counted a few times. This chain links TRBV2 with TRBJ1-2; TRBD1 matches 9 bases. This CDR3 is built from 14 residues. From germline, CDR1 is SNHLY and CDR2 FYNNEI. Germline trimming cut 5 bases from V and 2 bases from J; bases unmatched to any gene: 3. Here the CDR3 DNA reads TGTGCCAGCAGTCCGGGACAGGGAAACTATGGCTACACCTTC. It specifies CASSPGQGNYGYTF.

This chain joins TRBV6-1 and TRBJ2-2; 8 bases are shared with TRBD2. Germline CDR1 is MNHNS and CDR2 is SASEGT. This CDR3 is built from 14 residues. Trimming removed 3 bases from V and 6 bases from J; junction bases left unmatched: 3. CDR3 sequence: CASSERGAPGELFF. In DNA, the CDR3 is TGTGCCAGCAGTGAGCGGGGGGCCCCCGGGGAGCTGTTTTTT.

The rearrangement links TRBV27 to TRBJ2-3, with TRBD2 matching 16 bases. Germline V gene data show CDR1 as MNHEY and CDR2 as SMNVEV (reference sequence). This CDR3 has 18 residues. V shed 7 bases, J shed 4 bases, and the junction held 11 bases outside the gene matches. The CDR3 loop reads CASTNLGLAGGRPDTQYF. CDR3 sequence (DNA): TGTGCCAGCACCAATTTGGGACTAGCGGGGGGGCGCCCAGATACGCAGTATTTT.

V and J are TRBV7-2 and TRBJ2-1; D not certain. The germline V gene encodes CDR1 SGHTA and CDR2 FQGNSA. The CDR3 is 11 amino acids. V lost 0 bases and J lost 12, with 6 bases in between. The chain's CDR3 is CASSLARGQFF. CDR3 nucleotide sequence: TGTGCCAGCAGCTTAGCACGAGGGCAGTTCTTC.

This clone came up a few times. V usage is TRBV9 and J usage is TRBJ1-2, with D tentatively TRBD1 (6 bases). Trimming took off 0 bases at V and 6 bases at J, with 9 bases between the two ends. Germline V gives CDR1 SGDLS, CDR2 YYNGEE. The CDR3 spans 13 residues. The CDR3 region has the DNA TGTGCCAGCAGCGTAGACAGGGTCCATGGCTACACCTTC. This sequence encodes CASSVDRVHGYTF.

The gene calls are TRBV7-6 and TRBJ2-7; TRBD1 aligns across 10 bases. Germline V gives CDR1 SGHVS, CDR2 FNYEAQ. Trimming took 4 bases from V and 6 from J; bases not matched to a gene: 9. The CDR3 sequence is 15 residues long. CDR3 in amino acids: CASSYRDRGGSEQYF. Written as DNA, the CDR3 is TGTGCCAGCAGCTACAGGGACAGGGGTGGGTCCGAGCAGTACTTC. Together with reference TRBV7-6 and TRBJ2-7, the CDR3 gives the full variable domain: GAGVSQSPRYKVTKRGQDVALRCDPISGHVSLYWYRQALGQGPEFLTYFNYEAQQDKSGLPNDRFSAERPEGSISTLTIQRTEQRDSAMYRCASSYRDRGGSEQYFGPGTRLTVT.

The rearrangement links TRBV5-4 to TRBJ2-7; 8 bases fit TRBD1. V shed 3 bases, J shed 6 bases, and the junction held 5 bases outside the gene matches. This CDR3 contains 13 residues. Germline V lookup: CDR1 SGHNT, CDR2 YYREEE (reference sequence). CDR3 DNA sequence: TGTGCCAGCAGCTCAGGACAGGGACGCGAGCAGTACTTC. Translated: CASSSGQGREQYF.

V gene TRBV7-9 combines with J gene TRBJ1-3, with 9 positions matching TRBD1. Trimming cost V 8 bases and J 4 bases; bases outside gene matches: 12. The germline V gene encodes CDR1 SEHNR and CDR2 FQNEAQ (reference sequence). This CDR3 has 16 residues. CDR3 coding DNA: TGTGCCAGCTTTTCCCACAGGGGGCTCGGAGGAAACACCATATATTTT. It codes for CASFSHRGLGGNTIYF.

V is TRBV5-8 and J is TRBJ1-2; D gene ambiguous. The CDR3 spans 10 residues. V was pared by 2 bases and J by 11 bases, with 7 bases between. Germline V gives CDR1 SGHTS, CDR2 YDEGEE. The CDR3 reads CASSFGAYTF. The CDR3 DNA reads as TGTGCCAGCAGCTTCGGCGCTTACACCTTC.

The chain links TRBV7-9 to TRBJ2-7; 9 bases match TRBD1. The germline V gene encodes CDR1 SEHNR and CDR2 FQNEAQ (reference sequence). This CDR3 is 15 amino acids long. J was trimmed by 2 bases and V by 5 bases; bases with no gene match: 7. The CDR3 is CASSTGQGITYEQYF. CDR3 sequence (DNA): TGTGCCAGCAGCACAGGACAGGGGATTACCTACGAGCAGTACTTC.

The rearrangement joins TRBV5-1 to TRBJ2-2, with 7 bases lining up with TRBD2. This CDR3 comprises 14 residues. The germline CDR1 and CDR2 sequences are SGHRS and YFSETQ. The V gene end was trimmed by 3 bases and the J gene end by 9 bases; junction bases not matched to a gene: 8. CDR3 residues: CASSWEGGSRELFF. The CDR3 nucleotides are TGCGCCAGCAGCTGGGAGGGAGGGTCCCGGGAGCTGTTTTTT.

This clone was seen a single time. This chain links TRBV27 with TRBJ2-3; 11 nucleotides agree with TRBD2. CDR1 and CDR2 (germline): MNHEY, SMNVEV (reference sequence). The trim removed 7 bases at V and 4 bases at J, leaving 7 bases unmatched. The CDR3 consists of 15 residues. CDR3 loop: CASTRLAGLADTQYF. DNA for the CDR3: TGTGCCAGCACACGACTAGCGGGGTTGGCAGATACGCAGTATTTT.

The rearrangement links TRBV5-6 to TRBJ2-7; the D gene could be TRBD1 or TRBD2 (6 bases each). This CDR3 has 16 residues. The germline V and J ends were trimmed by 0 bases and 0 bases, with 13 bases remaining between them. Germline CDR1 SGHDT, CDR2 YYEEEE. The CDR3 DNA sequence: TGTGCCAGCAGCTTGGCCGGGGGCCCTAGCTCCTACGAGCAGTACTTC. This translates into CASSLAGGPSSYEQYF.

V and J are TRBV5-1 and TRBJ1-1, with D perhaps matching TRBD1 (6 bases). Germline CDR1 is SGHRS and CDR2 is YFSETQ. V was clipped by 7 bases and J by 3 bases, with 13 bases between them. This CDR3 contains 13 residues. CDR3 region: CASGKGHDTEAFF. The CDR3 region has the DNA TGCGCCAGCGGGAAGGGACATGACACTGAAGCTTTCTTT.

The chain is built from TRBV5-6 and TRBJ1-2; no clear D gene. CDR3 length: 12 residues. Germline V CDR1 and CDR2: SGHDT, YYEEEE. The ends were cut back, 2 bases at V and 8 bases at J, with 10 bases in the middle. CDR3 region: CASSFAGNGYTF. The DNA of the CDR3 is TGTGCCAGCAGCTTCGCCGGGAACGGCTACACCTTC. The variable domain in full, with the rest retrieved from reference TRBV5-6 and TRBJ1-2, is DAGVTQSPTHLIKTRGQQVTLRCSPKSGHDTVSWYQQALGQGPQFIFQYYEEEERQRGNFPDRFSGHQFPNYSSELNVNALLLGDSALYLCASSFAGNGYTFGSGTRLTVV.

The gene calls are TRBV6-4 and TRBJ1-1; no clear D gene. Per the germline V gene, CDR1 is MRHNA and CDR2 is SNTAGT. V shed 2 bases and J shed 0 bases, with 4 bases lying between them. The CDR3 sequence is 13 residues long. CDR3 loop: CASSDGVNTEAFF. In DNA, the CDR3 is TGTGCCAGCAGTGACGGCGTGAACACTGAAGCTTTCTTT.

This clone appeared a few times. This chain connects TRBV4-1 to TRBJ2-2, with D unresolved. Trimming cost V 2 bases and J 5 bases, with 9 bases left between them. CDR1 MGHRA and CDR2 YSYEKL come from the germline V gene. This CDR3 spans 14 amino acids. CDR3 sequence reads: CASSQLIGTGELFF. CDR3 sequence (DNA): TGCGCCAGCAGCCAACTTATAGGTACCGGGGAGCTGTTTTTT.

This clone was seen only once. The chain has TRBV27 and TRBJ2-7, with D possibly being TRBD2 (7 bases). Germline assignment: CDR1 MNHEY and CDR2 SMNVEV (reference sequence). The V gene lost 8 bases and the J gene lost 0 bases, with 11 bases spanning the gap. The CDR3 has 13 residues. CDR3 in amino acids: CASGGAYSYEQYF. The CDR3 coding sequence is TGTGCCAGCGGGGGGGCCTACTCCTACGAGCAGTACTTC.

The V and J genes are TRBV6-5 and TRBJ1-1; a possible D gene is TRBD1 (5 bases). This CDR3 spans 14 amino acids. CDR1 is MNHEY, CDR2 SVGAGI, per germline. V was cut by 4 bases and J by 6 bases, with 15 bases left in between. CDR3: CASSLDGSRAEAFF. The CDR3 coding sequence is TGTGCCAGCAGTTTAGACGGTTCCAGGGCTGAAGCTTTCTTT.

The chain links TRBV7-7 to TRBJ2-5; D not resolved. Germline V lookup: CDR1 SSHAT, CDR2 FNYEAQ (reference sequence). V was clipped by 1 base and J by 2 bases, with 8 bases between them. The CDR3 loop spans 14 amino acids. In nucleotides, the CDR3 is TGTGCCAGCAGCTTAGTGGGCCAGCAAGAGACCCAGTACTTC. Protein sequence: CASSLVGQQETQYF.

This clone was seen only once. The chain recombines TRBV5-1 with TRBJ2-3, with TRBD2 matching over 7 bases. CDR1 and CDR2 from the germline V gene are SGHRS and YFSETQ. The CDR3 loop spans 16 amino acids. Germline trimming cut 4 bases from V and 4 bases from J; bases unmatched to any gene: 12. CDR3 DNA: TGCGCCAGCAGCCTTGGGGGTACGGGGGGTGCAGATACGCAGTATTTT. Translation: CASSLGGTGGADTQYF.

A word on this clone: At one end, the junction sequence differs from germline, possibly due to a read error. The genes are TRBV5-1 and TRBJ1-2, with 9 nucleotides matching TRBD1. Germline CDR1 SGHRS, CDR2 YFSETQ. The CDR3 contains 15 residues. The CDR3 loop reads CASRLAGQGIYGYTF. CDR3 DNA: TGCGCCAGCAGATTGGCTGGACAGGGGATTTATGGCTACACCTTC.

This clone turned up a few times. J is TRBJ1-1 and V is TRBV15; no clear D. The germline V and J ends were trimmed by 8 bases and 1 base, with 14 bases remaining between them. The CDR3 is 14 residues long. Germline V gene sequence: CDR1 LNHNV, CDR2 YYDKDF (reference sequence). The CDR3 DNA follows: TGTGCCACCGTCCGCGGTCGGACGAACACTGAAGCTTTCTTT. Translated, it gives CATVRGRTNTEAFF.

This clone came up a few times. The genes are TRBV7-3 and TRBJ2-7; possible D gene TRBD1, 7 bases. The V and J ends lost 5 bases and 5 bases respectively, with 16 bases between them. The CDR3 loop spans 14 amino acids. The germline CDR1 and CDR2 sequences are SGHTA and FQGTGA. CDR3 coding DNA: TGTGCCAGCAGCCCAGGGGGGATCGTCCACGAGCAGTACTTC. Protein: CASSPGGIVHEQYF.

In its sample, this clone was seen a few times. The rearrangement joins TRBV19 to TRBJ1-1, with TRBD1 identical over 8 bases. CDR3 size: 13 residues. Germline V CDR1 and CDR2: LNHDA, SQIVND (reference sequence). V shed 8 bases and J 2 bases; nucleotides not matched to a gene: 4. The CDR3 DNA reads TGTGCCAGTTCTGGACAGGGAAACACTGAAGCTTTCTTT. Protein product: CASSGQGNTEAFF.

This clone was observed a few times. The rearrangement links TRBV20-1 to TRBJ2-7; unclear D gene. This CDR3 is 11 amino acids long. V lost 2 bases to trimming and J lost 3 bases, with 5 bases between them. Per germline, CDR1 DFQATT and CDR2 SNEGSKA (reference sequence). CDR3 protein: CSARWNYEQYF. The CDR3 nucleotides read TGCAGTGCTAGATGGAACTACGAGCAGTACTTC.

This chain connects TRBV30 to TRBJ1-4, with D perhaps matching TRBD1 (6 bases). Germline CDR1 and CDR2: GTSNPN and SVGIG (reference sequence). The V end lost 3 bases, the J end lost 7 bases, and 15 bases lay between the germline ends. This CDR3 is built from 14 residues. The CDR3 spells CAWSLGGVAEKLFF. The CDR3 nucleotides are TGTGCCTGGAGCTTAGGGGGGGTGGCTGAAAAACTGTTTTTT. Full variable domain (remainder filled in from reference TRBV30 and TRBJ1-4): SQTIHQWPATLVQPVGSPLSLECTVEGTSNPNLYWYRQAAGRGLQLLFYSVGIGQISSEVPQNLSASRPQDRQFILSSKKLLLSDSGFYLCAWSLGGVAEKLFFGSGTQLSVL.

This clone was recorded a few times. This sequence joins TRBV18 and TRBJ1-2; 11 nucleotides agree with TRBD1. The length of the CDR3 is 16 residues. Germline CDR1 and CDR2: KGHSH and LQKENI. V trimming: 3 bases; J trimming: 8 bases; junction bases outside the gene matches: 11. The CDR3 reads CASSPFVGQGARGYTF. The CDR3 DNA sequence: TGTGCCAGCTCACCGTTTGTTGGACAGGGGGCAAGAGGCTACACCTTC.